A selection of T cell receptor beta chains follows, all from one sample in a study of Ad26.COV2.S vaccination and SARS-CoV-2 variants. Sequencing was performed with immunoSEQ multiplex PCR; in TCRdb, only in-frame clones are kept and a portion is missing. The sample contains some 390,000 clones, 89% of which appear only once. The specimen was peripheral blood, collected in a trial of Ad26.COV2.S vaccine versus placebo. These receptors originate from a person between 18 and 65 years old who received the Ad26.COV2.S COVID-19 vaccine or a placebo. Both conserved end residues are part of each CDR3. The D gene is left open where the match is weak. Not all rows give a size; the values are once, few, many and, for expanded clones, a class.

d_call	clone_size	cdr3_length	j_call	v_call	cdr3_nt	cdr3_aa
.	few	14	TRBJ2-5	TRBV30	TGTGCCTGGAGTGTACAGGCTACTCGGGAGACCCAGTACTTC	CAWSVQATRETQYF
.	.	15	TRBJ1-1	TRBV18	TGTGCCAGCTCGCCTAGGGACCGGGGGAACACTGAAGCTTTCTTT	CASSPRDRGNTEAFF
.	.	11	TRBJ2-3	TRBV28	TGTGCCAGCACCAATACAGATACGCAGTATTTT	CASTNTDTQYF
TRBD1	.	15	TRBJ2-4	TRBV19	TGTGCCAGTAGTATGGGGACAGGGACGGGGAACATTCAGTACTTC	CASSMGTGTGNIQYF
.	once	17	TRBJ1-3	TRBV9	TGTGCCAGCAGCAAGGAGGGGTCAGGGATCTCTGGAAACACCATATATTTT	CASSKEGSGISGNTIYF
TRBD1	once	17	TRBJ2-7	TRBV27	TGTGCCAGCAGTCGGACAGGGGACAGCCGGTGGTCCGGCGAGCAGTACTTC	CASSRTGDSRWSGEQYF
.	.	11	TRBJ2-1	TRBV30	TGTGCCTGGAGTGTATTTGGTGAGCAGTTCTTC	CAWSVFGEQFF
.	.	14	TRBJ1-2	TRBV28	TGTGCCAGCCTAGGGGCGGGACGGCCGGGGGGCTACACCTTC	CASLGAGRPGGYTF
TRBD1	once	17	TRBJ2-3	TRBV24-1	TGTGCCACCAGTGATCTGCGACCGGACAGGGGAAGAGATACGCAGTATTTT	CATSDLRPDRGRDTQYF
TRBD2	.	18	TRBJ2-1	TRBV5-4	TGTGCCAGCAGCTTAAGGGTCCGGGAGGGCCCTCGCTTCAATGAGCAGTTCTTC	CASSLRVREGPRFNEQFF
TRBD1	.	13	TRBJ2-7	TRBV10-1	TGCGCCAGCAGTGAACGGACAGGCTACGAGCAGTACTTC	CASSERTGYEQYF
TRBD1	.	15	TRBJ1-6	TRBV6-5	TGTGCCAGCACCCTGACAGGGGAGAGTTATTCACCCCTCCACTTT	CASTLTGESYSPLHF
.	.	16	TRBJ2-1	TRBV11-2	TGTGCCAGCAGCTTGGGGCCCCGGCGCTCCTACAATGAGCAGTTCTTC	CASSLGPRRSYNEQFF
TRBD1	.	16	TRBJ2-7	TRBV9	TGTGCCAGCAGCGGTACCGGGACAGGGACAGGTGAGGAGCAGTACTTC	CASSGTGTGTGEEQYF
TRBD2	.	14	TRBJ2-3	TRBV5-1	TGCGCCAGCAGCTCAGGGACTAGCTTAGATACGCAGTATTTT	CASSSGTSLDTQYF
TRBD2	.	18	TRBJ2-2	TRBV11-2	TGTGCCAGCAGCTCAAATCCTCTAGCGGGAGGGAACACCGGGGAGCTGTTTTTT	CASSSNPLAGGNTGELFF
.	.	12	TRBJ1-2	TRBV19	TGTGCCAGTAGACAAGGTTTCTATGGCTACACCTTC	CASRQGFYGYTF